This paragraph covers one TCR beta chain sequence. Its antigen remains unknown. The PCR made use of 60 Vbeta and 13 Jbeta primers. TCRdb keeps only in-frame clones here, not all; method: immunoSEQ multiplex PCR. The table lists 150,000 to 200,000 clones, 75% to 90% of them singletons, with roughly 2% in the top ten. Every donor was a healthy person donating bone marrow. The CDR3 totals 12 residues. Germline CDR1 reads MNHEY; CDR2 reads SVGAGI. V lost 8 bases and J lost 5; bases outside the gene matches: 4. The data were taken from a study of cytomegalovirus exposure and HLA in healthy donors. Notes on the study in general: Reportedly, a later analysis found an Asian-associated ancestry cluster had fewer N-insertions than the approximately 700-donor mean.

The sequence was obtained from a human donor in good health. The chain has TRBV6-5 and TRBJ2-7; TRBD2 matches at 9 bases. Sequencing used PBMCs. Here the CDR3 reads CASGRGGNEQYF. CDR3 DNA: TGTGCCAGCGGGCGGGGGGGAAACGAGCAGTACTTC.